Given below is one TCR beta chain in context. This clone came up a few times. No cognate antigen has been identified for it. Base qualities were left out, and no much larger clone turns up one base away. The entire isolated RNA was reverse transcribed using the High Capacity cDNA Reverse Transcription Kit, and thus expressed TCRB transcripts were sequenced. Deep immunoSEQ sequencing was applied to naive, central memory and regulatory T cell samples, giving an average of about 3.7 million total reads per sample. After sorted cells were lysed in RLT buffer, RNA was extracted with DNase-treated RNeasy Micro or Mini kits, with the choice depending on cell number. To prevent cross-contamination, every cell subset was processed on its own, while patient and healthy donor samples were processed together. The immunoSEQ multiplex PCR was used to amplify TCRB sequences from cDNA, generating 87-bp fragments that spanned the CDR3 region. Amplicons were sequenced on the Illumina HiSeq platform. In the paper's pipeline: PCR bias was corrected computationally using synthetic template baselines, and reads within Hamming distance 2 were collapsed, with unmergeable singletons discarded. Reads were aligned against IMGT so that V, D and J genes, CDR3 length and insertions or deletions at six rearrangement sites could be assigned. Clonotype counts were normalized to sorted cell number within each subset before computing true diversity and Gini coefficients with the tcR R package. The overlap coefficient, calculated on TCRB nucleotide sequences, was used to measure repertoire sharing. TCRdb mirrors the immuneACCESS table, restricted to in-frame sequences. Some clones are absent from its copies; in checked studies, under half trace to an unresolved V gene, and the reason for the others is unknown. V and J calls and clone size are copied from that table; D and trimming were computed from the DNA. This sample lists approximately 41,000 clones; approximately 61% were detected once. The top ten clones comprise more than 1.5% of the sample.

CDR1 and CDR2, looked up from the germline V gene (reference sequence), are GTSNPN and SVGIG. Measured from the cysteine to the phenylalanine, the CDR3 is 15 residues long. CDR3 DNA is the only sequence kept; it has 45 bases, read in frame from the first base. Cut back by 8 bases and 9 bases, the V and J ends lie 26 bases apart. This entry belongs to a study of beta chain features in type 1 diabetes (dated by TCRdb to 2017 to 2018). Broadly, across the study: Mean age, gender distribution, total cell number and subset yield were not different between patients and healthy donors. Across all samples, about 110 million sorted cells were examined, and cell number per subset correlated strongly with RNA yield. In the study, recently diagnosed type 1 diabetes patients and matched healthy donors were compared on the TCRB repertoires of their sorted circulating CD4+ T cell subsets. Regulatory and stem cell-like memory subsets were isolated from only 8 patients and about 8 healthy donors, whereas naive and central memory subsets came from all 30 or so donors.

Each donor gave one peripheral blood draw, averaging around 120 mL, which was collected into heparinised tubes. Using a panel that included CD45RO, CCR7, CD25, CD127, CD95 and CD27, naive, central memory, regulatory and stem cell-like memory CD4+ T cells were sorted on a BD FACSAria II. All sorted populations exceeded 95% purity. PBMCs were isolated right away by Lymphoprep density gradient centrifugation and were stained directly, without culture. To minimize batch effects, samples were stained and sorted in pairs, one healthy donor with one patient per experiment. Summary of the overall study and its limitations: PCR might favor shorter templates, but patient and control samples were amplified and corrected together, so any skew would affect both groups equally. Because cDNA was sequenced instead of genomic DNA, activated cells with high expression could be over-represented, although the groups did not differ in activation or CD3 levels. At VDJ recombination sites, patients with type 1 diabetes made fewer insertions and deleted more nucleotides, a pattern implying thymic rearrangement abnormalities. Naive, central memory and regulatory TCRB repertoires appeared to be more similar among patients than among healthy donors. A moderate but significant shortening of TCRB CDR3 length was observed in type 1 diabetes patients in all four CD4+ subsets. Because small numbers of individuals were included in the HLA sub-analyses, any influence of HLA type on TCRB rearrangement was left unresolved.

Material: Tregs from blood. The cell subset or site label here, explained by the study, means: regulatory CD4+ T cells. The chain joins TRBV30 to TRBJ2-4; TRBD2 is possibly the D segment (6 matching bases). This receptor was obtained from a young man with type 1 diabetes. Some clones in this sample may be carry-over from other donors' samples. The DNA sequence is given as TGTGCCAGTTCTCCGTCGGGCGGGGCTAGGGGCATTCAGTACTTC. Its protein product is CASSPSGGARGIQYF.